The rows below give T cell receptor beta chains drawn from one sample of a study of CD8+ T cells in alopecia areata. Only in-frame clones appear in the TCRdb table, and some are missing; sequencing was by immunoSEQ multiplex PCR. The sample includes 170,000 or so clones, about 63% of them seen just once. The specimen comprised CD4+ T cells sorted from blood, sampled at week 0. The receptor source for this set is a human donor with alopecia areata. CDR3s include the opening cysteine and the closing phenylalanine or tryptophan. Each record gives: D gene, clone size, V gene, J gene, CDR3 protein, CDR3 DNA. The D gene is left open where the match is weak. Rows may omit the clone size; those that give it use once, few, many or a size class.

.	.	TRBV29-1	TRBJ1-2	CSVQGFPYGYTF	TGCAGCGTTCAAGGGTTCCCCTATGGCTACACCTTC
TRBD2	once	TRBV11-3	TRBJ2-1	CASLPRGDAVNEQFF	TGTGCCAGCCTCCCCCGGGGGGATGCGGTTAATGAGCAGTTCTTC
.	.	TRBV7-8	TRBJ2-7	CASSLEVSGQYF	TGTGCCAGCAGCTTAGAGGTTTCGGGGCAGTACTTC
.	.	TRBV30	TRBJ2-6	CAWSLWTARPSGANVLTF	TGTGCCTGGAGTCTCTGGACAGCAAGGCCCTCTGGGGCCAACGTCCTGACTTTC
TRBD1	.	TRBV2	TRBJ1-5	CASTTDRGPQQPQHF	TGTGCCAGCACTACGGACAGGGGGCCGCAGCAGCCCCAGCATTTT
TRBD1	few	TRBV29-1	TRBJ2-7	CSVLRLGQGRGVHEQYF	TGCAGCGTGTTACGCCTGGGACAGGGAAGAGGCGTCCACGAGCAGTACTTC
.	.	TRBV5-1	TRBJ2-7	CASSLGAGGPIYEQYF	TGCGCCAGCAGCTTGGGGGCCGGGGGGCCGATCTACGAGCAGTACTTC
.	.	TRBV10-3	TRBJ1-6	CAIGGDSNSPLHF	TGTGCCATCGGTGGGGACTCTAATTCACCCCTCCACTTT
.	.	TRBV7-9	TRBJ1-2	CASSRGDVSYGYTF	TGTGCCAGCAGTCGGGGAGACGTTAGCTATGGCTACACCTTC
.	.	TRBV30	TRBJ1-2	CAWSEAPHYGYTF	TGTGCCTGGAGTGAGGCGCCACACTATGGCTACACCTTC
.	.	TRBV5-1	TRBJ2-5	CASSLGVSRAYQETQYF	TGCGCCAGCAGCCTGGGGGTCTCTAGGGCGTACCAAGAGACCCAGTACTTC
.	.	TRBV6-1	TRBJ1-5	CASRDSRNQPQHF	TGTGCCAGCAGGGACAGCCGCAATCAGCCCCAGCATTTT
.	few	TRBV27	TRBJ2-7	CASSLNVYEQYF	TGTGCCAGCAGTTTAAACGTTTACGAGCAGTACTTC
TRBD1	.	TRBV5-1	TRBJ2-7	CASSSGQGSYEQYF	TGCGCCAGCAGCTCCGGACAGGGTTCCTACGAGCAGTACTTC
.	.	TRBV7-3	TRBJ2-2	CASSLGLATGELFF	TGTGCCAGCAGCTTAGGGCTAGCCACCGGGGAGCTGTTTTTT
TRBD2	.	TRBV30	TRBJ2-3	CAWSSTGGTDTQYF	TGTGCCTGGAGCTCTACGGGGGGTACAGATACGCAGTATTTT
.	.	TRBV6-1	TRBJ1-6	CASSEQDNNSPLHF	TGTGCCAGCAGTGAACAGGACAATAATTCACCCCTCCACTTT
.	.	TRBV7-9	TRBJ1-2	CASSLDQGNNGYTF	TGTGCCAGCAGCTTAGATCAGGGAAACAATGGCTACACCTTC
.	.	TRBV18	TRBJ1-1	CASSQRGGGGDTEAFF	TGTGCCAGCTCACAGCGCGGCGGGGGTGGAGACACTGAAGCTTTCTTT
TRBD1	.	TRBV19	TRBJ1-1	CATRDRINTEAFF	TGTGCCACTAGGGACAGGATTAACACTGAAGCTTTCTTT
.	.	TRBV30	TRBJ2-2	CAWSHRVNTGELFF	TGTGCCTGGAGCCACAGGGTGAACACCGGGGAGCTGTTTTTT
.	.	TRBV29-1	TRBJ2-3	CSVELWGDRTDTQYF	TGCAGCGTTGAGCTATGGGGGGATCGCACAGATACGCAGTATTTT
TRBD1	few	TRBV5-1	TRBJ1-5	CASSLGDRNQPQHF	TGCGCCAGCAGCTTGGGGGACAGAAATCAGCCCCAGCATTTT
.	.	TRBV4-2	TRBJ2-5	CASSQEFPGGGGETQYF	TGTGCCAGCAGCCAAGAATTCCCGGGGGGCGGAGGAGAGACCCAGTACTTC
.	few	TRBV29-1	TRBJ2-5	CSVGVGETQYF	TGCAGCGTTGGTGTGGGAGAGACCCAGTACTTC
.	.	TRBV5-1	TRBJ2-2	CASTPGNTGELFF	TGCGCCAGCACACCGGGAAACACCGGGGAGCTGTTTTTT